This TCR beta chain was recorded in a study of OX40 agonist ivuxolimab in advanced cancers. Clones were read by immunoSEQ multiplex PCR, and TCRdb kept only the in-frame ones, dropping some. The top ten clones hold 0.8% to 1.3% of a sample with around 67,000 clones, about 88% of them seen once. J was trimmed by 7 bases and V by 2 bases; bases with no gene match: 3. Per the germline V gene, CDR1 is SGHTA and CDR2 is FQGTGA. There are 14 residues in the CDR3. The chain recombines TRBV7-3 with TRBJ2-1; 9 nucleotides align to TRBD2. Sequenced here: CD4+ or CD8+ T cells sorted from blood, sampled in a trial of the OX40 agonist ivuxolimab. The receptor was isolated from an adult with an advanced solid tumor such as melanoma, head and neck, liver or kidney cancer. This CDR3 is CASSLAGGPNEQFF. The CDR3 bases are TGTGCCAGCAGCTTAGCGGGGGGGCCGAATGAGCAGTTCTTC.